The 8 T cell receptor beta chains below were found in one sample sequenced in a study of OX40 agonist ivuxolimab in advanced cancers. Produced via immunoSEQ multiplex PCR; TCRdb's table is partial and in-frame only. The top ten clones hold approximately 5.2% of a sample with 60,000 to 65,000 clones, 91% of them seen once. The material was CD4+ or CD8+ T cells sorted from blood, obtained in a trial of the OX40 agonist ivuxolimab. Receptors were obtained from an adult with an advanced solid tumor such as melanoma, head and neck, liver or kidney cancer.

CDR3 sequence reads: CAWSTGHRNTIYF. The CDR3 DNA sequence: TGTGCCTGGAGTACGGGACACCGAAACACCATATATTTT. This sequence joins TRBV30 and TRBJ1-3, with a possible D match to TRBD1 (6 bases). Germline V gene data show CDR1 as GTSNPN and CDR2 as SVGIG (reference sequence). The V gene lost 2 bases and the J gene lost 5 bases, with 10 bases spanning the gap. CDR3 size: 13 residues.

This clone was detected only a few times. The chain uses TRBV7-9 and TRBJ2-5, with 7 bases that match TRBD2. V dropped 2 bases and J dropped 2; count of bases not matched to a gene: 8. In germline, CDR1 is SEHNR, CDR2 FQNEAQ (reference sequence). The CDR3 is 16 amino acids. The chain's CDR3 is CASSLNPGRGQETQYF. CDR3 DNA sequence: TGTGCCAGCAGCTTAAACCCAGGGAGGGGACAAGAGACCCAGTACTTC. Supplemented by reference TRBV7-9 and TRBJ2-5, the full variable domain reads DTGVSQNPRHKITKRGQNVTFRCDPISEHNRLYWYRQTLGQGPEFLTYFQNEAQLEKSRLLSDRFSAERPKGSFSTLEIQRTEQGDSAMYLCASSLNPGRGQETQYFGPGTRLLVL.

The V gene is TRBV6-6, the J gene TRBJ1-1; D not resolved. Trimming shortened V by 7 bases and J by 3 bases, and 9 bases separated the two germline ends. The CDR3 spans 12 residues. The germline V gene has CDR1 MNHNY and CDR2 SVGAGI (reference sequence). CDR3 DNA sequence: TGTGCCAGCAATATCGGAGACACTGAAGCTTTCTTT. It yields the protein CASNIGDTEAFF.

The V and J genes are TRBV30 and TRBJ1-5; TRBD1 agrees at 9 bases. The CDR3 has 16 amino acids. Germline assignment: CDR1 GTSNPN and CDR2 SVGIG (reference sequence). The trim removed 4 bases at V and 6 bases at J, leaving 13 bases unmatched. CDR3: CAWNKKQGARSQPQHF. CDR3 bases: TGTGCCTGGAACAAGAAACAGGGGGCGCGGAGTCAGCCCCAGCATTTT.

For this clone: The same CDR3 is also encoded by other DNA sequences in this sample. The chain links TRBV2 to TRBJ2-1; D gene uncertain. This CDR3 is 12 amino acids long. Germline lookup yields CDR1 SNHLY and CDR2 FYNNEI. V was clipped by 5 bases and J by 4 bases, with 6 bases between them. The CDR3 region has the DNA TGTGCCAGCAGTCAAGGTTACAATGAGCAGTTCTTC. This gives the protein CASSQGYNEQFF.

This clone has just one count. The V call is TRBV6-5, the J call TRBJ2-5, with TRBD1 as a possible D gene (6 bases). The CDR3 is 14 amino acids. The V end lost 2 bases, the J end lost 2 bases, and 9 bases lay between the germline ends. Looked up from germline, CDR1 is MNHEY and CDR2 is SVGAGI. In DNA form, the CDR3 reads TGTGCCAGCAGTTACCTTGGACAGCAAGAGACCCAGTACTTC. Residues: CASSYLGQQETQYF.

The V and J genes are TRBV14 and TRBJ1-2, with D possibly TRBD1 on 6 matching bases. Deletions cut 0 bases from V and 4 bases from J, with 12 bases between. The germline V gene encodes CDR1 SGHDN and CDR2 FVKESK. This CDR3 contains 15 residues. The CDR3 DNA follows: TGTGCCAGCAGCCAAGATCAAGGGGGGGGCTATGGCTACACCTTC. It yields the protein CASSQDQGGGYGYTF.

The chain has TRBV10-3 and TRBJ2-1; D not certain. V was trimmed by 0 bases and J by 9 bases, leaving 9 bases between them. Germline CDR1 reads ENHRY; CDR2 reads SYGVKD. This CDR3 has 13 amino acids. The CDR3 loop is CAISESNGPEQFF. CDR3 in DNA: TGTGCCATCAGTGAGTCGAACGGGCCTGAGCAGTTCTTC.